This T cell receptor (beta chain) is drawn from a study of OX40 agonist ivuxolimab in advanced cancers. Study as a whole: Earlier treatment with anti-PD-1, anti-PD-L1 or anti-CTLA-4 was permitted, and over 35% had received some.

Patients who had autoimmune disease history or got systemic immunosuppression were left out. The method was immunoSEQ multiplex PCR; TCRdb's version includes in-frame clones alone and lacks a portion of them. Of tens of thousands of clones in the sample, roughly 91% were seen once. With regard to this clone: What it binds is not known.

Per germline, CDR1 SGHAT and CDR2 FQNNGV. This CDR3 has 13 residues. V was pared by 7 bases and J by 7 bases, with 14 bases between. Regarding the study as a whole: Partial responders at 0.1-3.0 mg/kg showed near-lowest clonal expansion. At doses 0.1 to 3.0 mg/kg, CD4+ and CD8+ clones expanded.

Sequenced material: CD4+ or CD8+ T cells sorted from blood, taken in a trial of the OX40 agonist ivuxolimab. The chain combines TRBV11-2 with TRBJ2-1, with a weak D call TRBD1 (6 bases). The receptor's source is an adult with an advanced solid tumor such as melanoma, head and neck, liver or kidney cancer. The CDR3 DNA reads TGTGCCAGCACCGAACTAAGGGGGAATGAGCAGTTCTTC. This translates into CASTELRGNEQFF. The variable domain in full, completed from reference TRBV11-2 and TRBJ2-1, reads EAGVAQSPRYKIIEKRQSVAFWCNPISGHATLYWYQQILGQGPKLLIQFQNNGVVDDSQLPKDRFSAERLKGVDSTLKIQPAKLEDSAVYLCASTELRGNEQFFGPGTRLTVL.